A selection of T cell receptor beta chains follows, all from one sample in a study of CD4 T cells in relation to SARS-CoV-2 and coronaviruses. Only in-frame clones appear in the TCRdb table, and some are missing; sequencing was by immunoSEQ multiplex PCR. The sample has tens of thousands of clones; 92% are singletons. Sample: naive CD4+ T cells from PBMCs. The receptors here all came from an adult with COVID-19. The CDR3 runs from the conserved cysteine through the conserved F or W. Fields, in order: V gene, J gene, clone size, D gene, CDR3 protein, CDR3 DNA. The D gene is left open where the match is weak. Some rows have no size entry. The others give once, few or many, or a class for an expanded clone.

TRBV14	TRBJ2-2	-	-	CASSQVGAWTGELFF	TGTGCCAGCAGCCAAGTGGGGGCATGGACCGGGGAGCTGTTTTTT
TRBV5-4	TRBJ1-4	few	TRBD1	CASSAKTAGTGSNEKLFF	TGTGCCAGCAGCGCTAAGACCGCCGGGACAGGGAGTAATGAAAAACTGTTTTTT
TRBV28	TRBJ2-1	once	-	CASSFGGGSYNEQFF	TGTGCCAGCAGTTTTGGGGGAGGATCTTACAATGAGCAGTTCTTC
TRBV28	TRBJ2-1	-	-	CASGPGTQFF	TGTGCCAGCGGGCCCGGGACCCAGTTCTTC
TRBV25-1	TRBJ1-5	-	-	CASSELGGGQPQHF	TGTGCCAGCAGTGAATTGGGGGGAGGCCAGCCCCAGCATTTT
TRBV2	TRBJ2-1	-	TRBD1	CASGRDRVNEQFF	TGTGCCAGCGGACGGGACAGGGTGAATGAGCAGTTCTTC
TRBV30	TRBJ2-2	-	-	CAWSVLRTGELFF	TGTGCCTGGAGTGTACTTCGCACCGGGGAGCTGTTTTTT
TRBV28	TRBJ1-2	-	-	CASSPSGGGYTF	TGTGCCAGCAGTCCCTCGGGAGGGGGCTACACCTTC
TRBV19	TRBJ1-5	-	-	CASSIDIEDSFYQPQHF	TGTGCCAGTAGTATAGATATCGAGGACAGCTTTTATCAGCCCCAGCATTTT
TRBV2	TRBJ2-1	-	-	CASMKGLRGEQFF	TGTGCCAGCATGAAGGGCCTGAGGGGTGAGCAGTTCTTC
TRBV15	TRBJ2-7	-	-	CATSRDPAYEQYF	TGTGCCACCAGCAGAGATCCTGCCTACGAGCAGTACTTC
TRBV4-1	TRBJ2-7	-	-	CASSPRPGSYEQYF	TGCGCCAGCAGTCCCCGACCGGGCTCCTACGAGCAGTACTTC
TRBV7-3	TRBJ2-5	-	TRBD2	CASSLGGGLQETQYF	TGTGCCAGCAGCTTAGGCGGGGGACTGCAAGAGACCCAGTACTTC
TRBV28	TRBJ1-2	-	TRBD1	CASSFEGGGIYGYTF	TGTGCCAGCAGTTTTGAAGGGGGCGGGATCTATGGCTACACCTTC
TRBV4-1	TRBJ2-4	-	-	CASSQDAAFSAKNIQYF	TGCGCCAGCAGCCAAGATGCAGCCTTCTCAGCCAAAAACATTCAGTACTTC
TRBV11-2	TRBJ2-2	-	-	CASSLGLSVYTGELFF	TGTGCCAGCAGCTTAGGTCTTAGCGTCTACACCGGGGAGCTGTTTTTT
TRBV28	TRBJ1-1	-	-	CASSFGMNTEAFF	TGTGCCAGCAGTTTTGGGATGAACACTGAAGCTTTCTTT
TRBV4-1	TRBJ2-3	-	TRBD2	CASRTVVRGGSKDTQYF	TGCGCCAGCAGAACCGTCGTTCGAGGCGGGAGCAAAGATACGCAGTATTTT
TRBV4-2	TRBJ1-3	few	-	CASSQDWGKGRNTIYF	TGTGCCAGCAGCCAAGATTGGGGGAAGGGAAGAAACACCATATATTTT
TRBV24-1	TRBJ1-5	-	TRBD1	CATSDSHRGGNQPQHF	TGTGCCACCAGTGATTCTCACAGGGGAGGCAATCAGCCCCAGCATTTT
TRBV19	TRBJ1-5	few	-	CASSMYNQPQHF	TGTGCCAGTAGTATGTACAATCAGCCCCAGCATTTT
TRBV18	TRBJ2-6	-	-	CASSSNYMGGANVLTF	TGTGCCAGCTCATCTAATTACATGGGTGGGGCCAACGTCCTGACTTTC